The 31 T cell receptor beta chains given below trace back to one sample, sequenced in a study of blood T cell repertoires in COVID-19. Profiled with immunoSEQ multiplex PCR; TCRdb holds only in-frame clones, not every one. The table lists around 290,000 clones, 86% of them singletons. Material for sequencing was PBMCs or T cells enriched from blood (not recorded which). The receptor source for this set is a young woman who had recovered from COVID-19.

The J gene is TRBJ2-2, the V gene TRBV10-1; TRBD1 might be the D (5 bases). Germline loops: CDR1 WNHNN, CDR2 SYGVQD (reference sequence). This CDR3 comprises 14 residues. The ends were cut back, 3 bases at V and 8 bases at J, with 13 bases in the middle. CDR3 sequence (DNA): TGCGCCAGCAGTGACCCGATGACAGCGGGGGAGCTGTTTTTT. It translates to CASSDPMTAGELFF.

The rearrangement joins TRBV7-3 to TRBJ2-1; D unclear. Trimming removed 5 bases at V and 7 bases at J, with 21 bases between. Germline lookup yields CDR1 SGHTA and CDR2 FQGTGA. The CDR3 runs to 16 residues. DNA for the CDR3: TGTGCCAGCAGCCCTTCCTTTCTCGGTAACCATAATGAGCAGTTCTTC. This translates into CASSPSFLGNHNEQFF.

This chain links TRBV5-1 with TRBJ2-7, with 8 bases lining up with TRBD1. V shed 4 bases, J shed 3 bases, and the junction held 6 bases outside the gene matches. Germline assignment: CDR1 SGHRS and CDR2 YFSETQ. The CDR3 loop spans 14 amino acids. The CDR3 DNA sequence: TGCGCCAGCAGCGAGGGGACAGGCAACTACGAGCAGTACTTC. Protein sequence: CASSEGTGNYEQYF.

The genes are TRBV19 and TRBJ1-5; TRBD1 matches 7 bases. The V segment lost 5 bases and the J segment 0 bases; nucleotides outside the gene matches: 10. The CDR3 spans 17 residues. Per the germline V gene, CDR1 is LNHDA and CDR2 is SQIVND (reference sequence). CDR3 amino acids: CASSAGQTAYSNQPQHF. In DNA form, the CDR3 reads TGTGCCAGTAGTGCGGGACAGACTGCTTATAGCAATCAGCCCCAGCATTTT.

The chain carries TRBV3-1 (or the pseudogene TRBV3-2) and TRBJ2-1; 9 nucleotides agree with TRBD1. V was clipped by 0 bases and J by 2 bases; unmatched bases: 5. Germline-derived CDR1 and CDR2 are LGHDT and YNNKEL (reference sequence). The CDR3 runs to 17 residues. CDR3 residues: CASSQEIWTGAYNEQFF. The CDR3 bases are TGTGCCAGCAGCCAAGAGATCTGGACAGGGGCCTACAATGAGCAGTTCTTC.

The CDR3: CAWSVRGGVYGYTF. CDR3 coding DNA: TGTGCCTGGAGTGTACGGGGGGGAGTCTATGGCTACACCTTC. The V call is TRBV30, the J call TRBJ1-2, with D possibly TRBD1 on 5 matching bases. Trimming cost V 0 bases and J 4 bases, with 12 bases left between them. Germline CDR1 GTSNPN, CDR2 SVGIG (reference sequence). The CDR3 sequence is 14 residues long.

V usage is TRBV7-9 and J usage is TRBJ2-7; D possibly corresponds to TRBD2 (6 bases). V gave up 5 bases and J gave up 2 bases, with 16 bases separating them. Germline V lookup: CDR1 SEHNR, CDR2 FQNEAQ (reference sequence). The CDR3 extends over 15 amino acids. The CDR3, as DNA: TGTGCCAGCAGCCGACCGGGGGTAGGAGCCTACGAGCAGTACTTC. Translation gives CASSRPGVGAYEQYF.

The V and J genes are TRBV30 and TRBJ2-7; D is unresolved. This CDR3 comprises 11 residues. V lost 2 bases and J 1 base, leaving 3 bases between the germline ends. CDR1 GTSNPN and CDR2 SVGIG come from the germline V gene (reference sequence). The CDR3 reads CAWSRSYEQYF. CDR3 sequence (DNA): TGTGCCTGGAGTCGGTCCTACGAGCAGTACTTC.

The J gene is TRBJ1-2, the V gene TRBV9; D remains unclear. Trimming shortened V by 0 bases and J by 0 bases, and 15 bases separated the two germline ends. The germline V gene encodes CDR1 SGDLS and CDR2 YYNGEE. The CDR3 spans 17 residues. CDR3 residues: CASSVDGWGAANYGYTF. The DNA of the CDR3 is TGTGCCAGCAGCGTAGATGGTTGGGGAGCTGCTAACTATGGCTACACCTTC.

The rearrangement joins TRBV7-2 to TRBJ2-7, with 14 bases matching TRBD2. The V gene's germline CDR1 is SGHTA and CDR2 FQGNSA. The length of the CDR3 is 15 residues. J lost 5 bases, V lost 4 bases, and 4 bases had no gene match. CDR3 in DNA: TGTGCCAGCAGCTGGGGACTAGCGGGGGAAAACGAGCAGTACTTC. This codes for CASSWGLAGENEQYF.

The rearrangement uses TRBV2 and TRBJ2-2, with a weak D call TRBD1 (6 bases). Germline V gene sequence: CDR1 SNHLY, CDR2 FYNNEI. V dropped 8 bases and J dropped 2 bases, with 12 bases sitting between them. This CDR3 has 14 amino acids. CDR3 amino acids: CASSKGVNTGELFF. DNA of the CDR3: TGTGCCAGCTCTAAGGGGGTAAACACCGGGGAGCTGTTTTTT.

The rearrangement joins TRBV7-9 to TRBJ1-2; 7 bases map to TRBD1. The CDR3 is made up of 15 amino acids. V shed 5 bases, J shed 3 bases, and the junction held 9 bases outside the gene matches. Germline lookup yields CDR1 SEHNR and CDR2 FQNEAQ (reference sequence). The chain's CDR3 is CASSAGQRMHYGYTF. The DNA of the CDR3 is TGTGCCAGCAGCGCGGGACAGCGGATGCACTATGGCTACACCTTC.

This sequence joins TRBV25-1 and TRBJ1-2; the match to TRBD1 covers 8 bases. There are 17 residues in the CDR3. From germline, CDR1 is MGHDK and CDR2 SYGVNS. Losses at the gene ends were 3 bases for V and 2 bases for J; bases not matched to a gene: 11. The CDR3: CASSDLTRDRRNYGYTF. Written as DNA, the CDR3 is TGTGCCAGCAGTGATCTGACCCGGGACAGGAGGAACTATGGCTACACCTTC.

This chain links TRBV6-5 with TRBJ2-5; 12 nucleotides agree with TRBD1. Trimming removed 5 bases from V and 5 bases from J; junction bases left unmatched: 3. Per germline, CDR1 MNHEY and CDR2 SVGAGI. There are 14 residues in the CDR3. As DNA, the CDR3 is TGTGCCAGCAGTCCGGGACAGGGGGCCGAGACCCAGTACTTC. This translates into CASSPGQGAETQYF.

This clone is a singleton in its sample. The rearrangement links TRBV13 to TRBJ2-2; D not certain. The CDR3 sequence is 13 residues long. CDR1 and CDR2 (germline): PRHDT, FYEKMQ (reference sequence). V shed 1 base and J shed 5 bases, with 5 bases lying between them. CDR3 loop: CASSLVVTGELFF. CDR3 sequence (DNA): TGTGCCAGCAGCTTAGTTGTAACCGGGGAGCTGTTTTTT.

The chain carries TRBV9 and TRBJ1-4, with 11 bases fitting TRBD1. The V segment lost 0 bases and the J segment 10 bases; nucleotides outside the gene matches: 2. Germline CDR1 and CDR2: SGDLS and YYNGEE. The CDR3 has 14 amino acids. This CDR3 is CASSVGTGGRKLFF. CDR3 sequence (DNA): TGTGCCAGCAGCGTAGGGACAGGGGGCCGAAAACTGTTTTTT.

CDR3 in amino acids: CASSRNTGLAGARYEQYF. CDR3 sequence (DNA): TGTGCCAGCAGCAGAAATACGGGACTAGCGGGAGCTAGATACGAGCAGTACTTC. The V gene is TRBV3-1 (or the pseudogene TRBV3-2), the J gene TRBJ2-7; 14 bases map to TRBD2. Germline V gene sequence: CDR1 LGHDT, CDR2 YNNKEL (reference sequence). The CDR3 spans 18 residues. Trimming at V came to 5 bases and at J to 4 bases, leaving 13 bases not matched to a gene.

This clone was recorded only once. This chain connects TRBV6-1 to TRBJ2-5, with TRBD2 identical over 14 bases. Trimming took 3 bases from V and 1 from J; bases not matched to a gene: 7. This CDR3 is built from 18 residues. Germline-derived CDR1 and CDR2 are MNHNS and SASEGT. CDR3 protein: CASSEPGLAGVPQETQYF. The CDR3 bases are TGTGCCAGCAGTGAGCCGGGACTAGCGGGAGTTCCCCAAGAGACCCAGTACTTC.

The rearrangement joins TRBV30 to TRBJ2-7, with 11 bases aligning to TRBD2. Germline V gene data show CDR1 as GTSNPN and CDR2 as SVGIG (reference sequence). J gave up 3 bases and V 3 bases, and 1 base lay outside the gene matches. The CDR3 is 13 residues long. The chain's CDR3 is CAWRTSGNYEQYF. The CDR3 DNA follows: TGTGCCTGGAGGACTAGCGGGAACTACGAGCAGTACTTC. The full variable domain, in which reference TRBV30 and TRBJ2-7 provide the parts outside the CDR3, is SQTIHQWPATLVQPVGSPLSLECTVEGTSNPNLYWYRQAAGRGLQLLFYSVGIGQISSEVPQNLSASRPQDRQFILSSKKLLLSDSGFYLCAWRTSGNYEQYFGPGTRLTVT.

The chain carries TRBV2 and TRBJ2-7, with D hard to call. V dropped 8 bases and J dropped 3 bases, with 8 bases sitting between them. Germline V lookup: CDR1 SNHLY, CDR2 FYNNEI. CDR3 length: 11 residues. The DNA of the CDR3 is TGTGCCAGCGTCTACCACTACGAGCAGTACTTC. Protein product: CASVYHYEQYF.

The CDR3 region is CASSRDFGGTVTDTQYF. In nucleotides, the CDR3 is TGTGCCAGCTCCCGCGATTTCGGGGGGACTGTCACAGATACGCAGTATTTT. This chain connects TRBV18 to TRBJ2-3; 7 bases align to TRBD2. The CDR3 has 17 amino acids. The germline CDR1 and CDR2 sequences are KGHSH and LQKENI. The junction had 14 bases not matched to a gene; V was cut back by 6 bases and J by 2 bases.

The V and J genes are TRBV11-2 and TRBJ1-1; D not resolved. The V end was cut by 0 bases, the J end by 7 bases, with 9 bases between. CDR3 length equals 13 residues. Germline loops: CDR1 SGHAT, CDR2 FQNNGV. The CDR3 DNA reads as TGTGCCAGCAGCTTAGAACCAGGTGGTGAAGCTTTCTTT. This translates into CASSLEPGGEAFF.

The chain uses TRBV30 and TRBJ1-1, with D uncertain. This CDR3 contains 15 residues. Trimming shortened V by 0 bases and J by 5 bases, and 16 bases separated the two germline ends. Germline CDR1 reads GTSNPN; CDR2 reads SVGIG (reference sequence). The chain's CDR3 is CAWSVYYRRGTEAFF. The CDR3 coding sequence is TGTGCCTGGAGTGTATATTACAGAAGAGGGACTGAAGCTTTCTTT.

Remarks on this clone: A read error may produce the germline difference seen at one junction end. The chain recombines TRBV15 with TRBJ1-6, with D perhaps matching TRBD1 (6 bases). The CDR3 is 14 residues long. Per the germline V gene, CDR1 is LNHNV and CDR2 is YYDKDF (reference sequence). This CDR3 reads CATSRGERDSPLHF. The CDR3 DNA follows: TGTGCCACAAGCAGGGGTGAGAGGGATTCACCCCTCCACTTT.

The V call is TRBV14, the J call TRBJ2-3; TRBD1 might be the D (5 bases). Per germline, CDR1 SGHDN and CDR2 FVKESK. The germline V and J ends were trimmed by 1 base and 2 bases, with 10 bases remaining between them. The CDR3 extends over 15 amino acids. The CDR3 DNA reads TGTGCCAGCAGCCAAGGTCGACAGTTCACAGATACGCAGTATTTT. Its protein is CASSQGRQFTDTQYF.

This clone was seen a single time. The chain carries TRBV5-1 and TRBJ1-1; TRBD1 matches 10 bases. The trim removed 0 bases at V and 5 bases at J, leaving 10 bases unmatched. The CDR3 spans 17 residues. Germline CDR1 and CDR2: SGHRS and YFSETQ. The CDR3 region is CASSLGGGTGEKTEAFF. The CDR3 DNA follows: TGCGCCAGCAGCTTGGGCGGGGGGACAGGGGAAAAGACTGAAGCTTTCTTT.

CDR3 sequence reads: CASRSTGYYEQYF. Here the CDR3 DNA reads TGTGCCAGCAGATCCACAGGGTACTACGAGCAGTACTTC. The rearrangement links TRBV2 to TRBJ2-7; tentatively, D is TRBD1 (6 bases). The CDR3 spans 13 residues. Germline V CDR1 and CDR2: SNHLY, FYNNEI. Trimming shortened V by 6 bases and J by 3 bases, and 12 bases separated the two germline ends. The full variable domain, rest sourced from reference TRBV2 and TRBJ2-7, is EPEVTQTPSHQVTQMGQEVILRCVPISNHLYFYWYRQILGQKVEFLVSFYNNEISEKSEIFDDQFSVERPDGSNFTLKIRSTKLEDSAMYFCASRSTGYYEQYFGPGTRLTVT.

This chain links TRBV2 with TRBJ2-1, with 7 bases that match TRBD1. This CDR3 comprises 17 residues. Germline loops: CDR1 SNHLY, CDR2 FYNNEI. V shed 7 bases, J shed 7 bases, and the junction held 19 bases outside the gene matches. The CDR3 loop reads CASKGIYGQGVGNEQFF. CDR3 nucleotide sequence: TGTGCCAGCAAAGGAATTTACGGTCAGGGGGTGGGGAATGAGCAGTTCTTC. Drawing the rest from reference TRBV2 and TRBJ2-1, the complete variable domain is EPEVTQTPSHQVTQMGQEVILRCVPISNHLYFYWYRQILGQKVEFLVSFYNNEISEKSEIFDDQFSVERPDGSNFTLKIRSTKLEDSAMYFCASKGIYGQGVGNEQFFGPGTRLTVL.

The rearrangement uses TRBV2 and TRBJ2-5; D possibly corresponds to TRBD2 (5 bases). CDR3 length: 15 amino acids. V was pared by 1 base and J by 2 bases, with 11 bases between. The germline CDR1 and CDR2 sequences are SNHLY and FYNNEI. The CDR3 DNA follows: TGTGCCAGCAGTGAAGGAGAGACTACACAAGAGACCCAGTACTTC. As protein: CASSEGETTQETQYF. Filled out from reference TRBV2 and TRBJ2-5, the complete variable domain reads EPEVTQTPSHQVTQMGQEVILRCVPISNHLYFYWYRQILGQKVEFLVSFYNNEISEKSEIFDDQFSVERPDGSNFTLKIRSTKLEDSAMYFCASSEGETTQETQYFGPGTRLLVL.

J is TRBJ1-1 and V is TRBV5-1; TRBD1 matches 7 bases. The CDR3 extends over 15 amino acids. Germline trimming cut 3 bases from V and 0 bases from J; bases unmatched to any gene: 5. Germline lookup yields CDR1 SGHRS and CDR2 YFSETQ. The chain's CDR3 is CASSSGTAMNTEAFF. In nucleotides, the CDR3 is TGCGCCAGCAGCTCCGGGACAGCTATGAACACTGAAGCTTTCTTT.

This chain joins TRBV11-2 and TRBJ2-7, with D possibly TRBD2 on 6 matching bases. This CDR3 has 18 residues. CDR1 and CDR2 (germline): SGHAT, FQNNGV. The ends were cut back, 5 bases at V and 4 bases at J, with 27 bases in the middle. CDR3 in amino acids: CASSPLTGSFLNLYEQYF. The DNA for the CDR3 is TGTGCCAGCAGCCCCTTAACCGGGAGTTTTTTAAACCTTTACGAGCAGTACTTC.